This T cell receptor beta chain derives from a study of tumor-infiltrating lymphocytes in oesophageal squamous cell carcinoma (dated by TCRdb to 2016 to 2017). CDR1 SGHVS and CDR2 FNYEAQ are derived from the germline V gene. Trimming at the junction amounts to 5 bases on V and 3 bases on J, and the germline ends lie 19 bases apart. Including cysteine and phenylalanine, the CDR3 has 16 amino acids. Only CDR3 DNA remains: 48 bases, in frame from the first base. Details on this clonotype: Its antigen is not yet known. No per-base quality is available; no much larger clone lies one base away.

Receptor amplification or capture employed PCR. TCRdb names Illumina HiSeq 2000 as the instrument used. TCRdb took the public reads, trimmed them with fastp at Q25, ran MiXCR for clone calling and kept in-frame beta chains. Every entry covers one CDR3 protein and lists the most common genes and DNA from its rows. The table for this sample lists more than 9,500 distinct CDR3 sequences; 55% to 70% of them were counted only once. Approximately 31% of the sample belongs to the ten largest clones. Sequencing used esophageal tumor tissue. This TCR was sampled from a female donor with esophageal squamous cell carcinoma. This receptor chain uses TRBV7-6 and TRBJ2-5; matching of 6 bases hints at TRBD2 as the D gene. The CDR3 has the sequence CASSPTGGRGKETQYF. The sequenced DNA: TGTGCCAGCAGCCCCACCGGGGGACGAGGCAAAGAGACCCAGTACTTC.